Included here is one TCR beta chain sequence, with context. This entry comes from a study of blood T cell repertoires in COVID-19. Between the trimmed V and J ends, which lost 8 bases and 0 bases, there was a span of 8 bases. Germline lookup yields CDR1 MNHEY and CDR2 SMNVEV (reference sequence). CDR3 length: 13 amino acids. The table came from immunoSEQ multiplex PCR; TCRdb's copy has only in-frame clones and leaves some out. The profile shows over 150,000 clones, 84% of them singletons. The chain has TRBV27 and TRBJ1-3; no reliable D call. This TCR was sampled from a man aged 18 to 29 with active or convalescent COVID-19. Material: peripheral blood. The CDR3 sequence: CASGRSSGNTIYF. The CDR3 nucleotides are TGTGCCAGCGGGCGCAGCTCTGGAAACACCATATATTTT.